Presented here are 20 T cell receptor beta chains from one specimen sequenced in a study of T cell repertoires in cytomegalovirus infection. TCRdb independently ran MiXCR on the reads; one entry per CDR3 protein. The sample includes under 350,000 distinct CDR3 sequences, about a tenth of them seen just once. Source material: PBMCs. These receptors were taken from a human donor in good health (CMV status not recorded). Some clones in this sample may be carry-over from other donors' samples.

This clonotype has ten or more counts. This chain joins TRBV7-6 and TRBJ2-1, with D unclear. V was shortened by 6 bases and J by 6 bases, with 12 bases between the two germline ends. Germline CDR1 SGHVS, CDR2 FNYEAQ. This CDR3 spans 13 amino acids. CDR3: CASSRSFGNEQFF. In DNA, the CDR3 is TGTGCCAGCAGTCGAAGTTTTGGCAATGAGCAGTTCTTC.

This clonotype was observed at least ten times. The CDR3 region is CASSLEVQTFSNQPQHF. In DNA, the CDR3 is TGTGCCAGCAGCTTGGAGGTGCAGACTTTCAGCAATCAGCCCCAGCATTTT. This sequence joins TRBV5-5 and TRBJ1-5; the D is unclear. The germline gives CDR1 SGHKS, CDR2 YYEKEE (reference sequence). V lost 0 bases, J lost 1 base, and 14 bases lay in between. The CDR3 runs 17 residues.

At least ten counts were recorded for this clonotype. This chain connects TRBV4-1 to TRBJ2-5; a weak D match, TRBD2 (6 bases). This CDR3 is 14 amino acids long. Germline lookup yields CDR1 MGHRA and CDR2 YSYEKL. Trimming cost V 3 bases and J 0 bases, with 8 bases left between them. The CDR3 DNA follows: TGCGCCAGCAGCCAGGGGGGTGACCAAGAGACCCAGTACTTC. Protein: CASSQGGDQETQYF.

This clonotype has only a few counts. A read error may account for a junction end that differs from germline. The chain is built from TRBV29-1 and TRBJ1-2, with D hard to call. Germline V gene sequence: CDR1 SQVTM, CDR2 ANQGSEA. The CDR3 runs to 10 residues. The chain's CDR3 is CSVGNDGYTF. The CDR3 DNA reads TGCAGCGTTGGTAACGATGGCTACACCTTC.

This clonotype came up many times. As DNA, the CDR3 is TGTGCCAGCAGTTTTGGACAGCCGGGATGGTGGCCCCAGCATTTT. This gives the protein CASSFGQPGWWPQHF. The chain uses TRBV28 and TRBJ1-5; tentatively, D is TRBD1 (6 bases). V lost 3 bases, J lost 9 bases, and 18 bases lay in between. Germline V gene data show CDR1 as MDHEN and CDR2 as SYDVKM. The CDR3 extends over 15 amino acids. Full variable domain (missing parts from reference TRBV28 and TRBJ1-5): DVKVTQSSRYLVKRTGEKVFLECVQDMDHENMFWYRQDPGLGLRLIYFSYDVKMKEKGDIPEGYSVSREKKERFSLILESASTNQTSMYLCASSFGQPGWWPQHFGDGTRLSIL.

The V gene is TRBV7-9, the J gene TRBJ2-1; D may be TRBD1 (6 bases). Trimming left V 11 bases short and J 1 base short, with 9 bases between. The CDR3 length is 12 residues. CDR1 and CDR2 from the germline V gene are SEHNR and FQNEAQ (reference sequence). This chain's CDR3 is CAGGQSYNEQFF. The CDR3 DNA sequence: TGTGCCGGGGGACAATCCTACAATGAGCAGTTCTTC.

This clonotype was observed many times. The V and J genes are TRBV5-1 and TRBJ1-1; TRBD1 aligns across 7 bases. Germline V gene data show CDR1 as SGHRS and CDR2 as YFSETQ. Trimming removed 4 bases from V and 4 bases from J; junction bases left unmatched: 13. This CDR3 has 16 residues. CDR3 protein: CASSEIQGKVGTEAFF. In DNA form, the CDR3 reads TGCGCCAGCAGCGAGATACAGGGGAAGGTGGGCACTGAAGCTTTCTTT.

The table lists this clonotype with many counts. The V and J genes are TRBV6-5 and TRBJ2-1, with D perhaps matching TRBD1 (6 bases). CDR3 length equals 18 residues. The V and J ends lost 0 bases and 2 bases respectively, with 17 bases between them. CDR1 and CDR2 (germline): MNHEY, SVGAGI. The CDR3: CASSYSPGTGLTYNEQFF. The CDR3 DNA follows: TGTGCCAGCAGTTACTCCCCCGGTACAGGGTTAACCTACAATGAGCAGTTCTTC.

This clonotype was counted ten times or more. CDR3 region: CASSSSDREFDYGYTF. CDR3 sequence (DNA): TGCGCCAGCAGCTCTTCGGACAGGGAGTTCGACTATGGCTACACCTTC. V is TRBV5-1 and J is TRBJ1-2; 8 bases are a match to TRBD1. Trimming took 3 bases from V and 3 from J; bases not matched to a gene: 10. Germline V gene sequence: CDR1 SGHRS, CDR2 YFSETQ. The CDR3 length is 16 residues. The complete variable domain, with remaining parts taken from reference TRBV5-1 and TRBJ1-2, reads KAGVTQTPRYLIKTRGQQVTLSCSPISGHRSVSWYQQTPGQGLQFLFEYFSETQRNKGNFPGRFSGRQFSNSRSEMNVSTLELGDSALYLCASSSSDREFDYGYTFGSGTRLTVV.

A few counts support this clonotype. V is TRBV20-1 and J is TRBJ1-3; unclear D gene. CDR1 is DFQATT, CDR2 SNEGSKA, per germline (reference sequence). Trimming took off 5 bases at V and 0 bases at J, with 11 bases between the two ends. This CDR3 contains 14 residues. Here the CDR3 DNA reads TGCAGTGCTCCCAGGACCGACTCTGGAAACACCATATATTTT. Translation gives CSAPRTDSGNTIYF.

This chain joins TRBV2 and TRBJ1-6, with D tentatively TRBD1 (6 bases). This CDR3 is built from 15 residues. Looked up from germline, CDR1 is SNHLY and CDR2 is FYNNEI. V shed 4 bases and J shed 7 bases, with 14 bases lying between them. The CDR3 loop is CASSADSLSNSPLHF. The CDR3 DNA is TGTGCCAGCAGTGCGGACAGTCTTTCGAATTCACCCCTCCACTTT.

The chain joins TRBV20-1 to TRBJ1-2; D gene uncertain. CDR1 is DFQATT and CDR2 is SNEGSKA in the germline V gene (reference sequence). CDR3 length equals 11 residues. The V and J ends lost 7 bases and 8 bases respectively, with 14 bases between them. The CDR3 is CSVISEEGYTF. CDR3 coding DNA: TGCAGTGTTATCTCGGAGGAGGGCTACACCTTC.

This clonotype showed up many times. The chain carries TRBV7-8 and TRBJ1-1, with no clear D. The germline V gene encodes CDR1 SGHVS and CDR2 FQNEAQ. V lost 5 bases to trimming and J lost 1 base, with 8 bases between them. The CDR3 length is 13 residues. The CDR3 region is CASSVRQNTEAFF. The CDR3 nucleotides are TGTGCCAGCAGCGTTCGACAGAACACTGAAGCTTTCTTT.

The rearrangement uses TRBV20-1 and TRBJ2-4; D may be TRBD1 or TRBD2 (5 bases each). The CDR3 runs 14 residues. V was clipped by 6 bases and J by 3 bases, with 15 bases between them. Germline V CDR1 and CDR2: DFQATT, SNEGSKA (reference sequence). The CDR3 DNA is TGCAGTGCCCCGACAGTGGACTTCAAAAACATTCAGTACTTC. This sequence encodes CSAPTVDFKNIQYF.

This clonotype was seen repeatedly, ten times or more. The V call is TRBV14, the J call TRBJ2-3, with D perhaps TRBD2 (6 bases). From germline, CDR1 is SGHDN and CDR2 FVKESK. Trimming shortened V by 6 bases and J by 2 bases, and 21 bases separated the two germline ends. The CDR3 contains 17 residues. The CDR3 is CASSQALRGKSTDTQYF. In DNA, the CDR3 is TGTGCCAGCAGTCAGGCCCTACGGGGGAAGTCCACAGATACGCAGTATTTT.

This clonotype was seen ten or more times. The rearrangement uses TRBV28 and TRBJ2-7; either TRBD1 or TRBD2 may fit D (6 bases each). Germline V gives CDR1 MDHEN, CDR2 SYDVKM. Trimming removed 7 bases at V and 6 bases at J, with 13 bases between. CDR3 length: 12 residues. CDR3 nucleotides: TGTGCCAGCATCTCGGGGGCAGGCGAGCAGTACGTC. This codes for CASISGAGEQYV.

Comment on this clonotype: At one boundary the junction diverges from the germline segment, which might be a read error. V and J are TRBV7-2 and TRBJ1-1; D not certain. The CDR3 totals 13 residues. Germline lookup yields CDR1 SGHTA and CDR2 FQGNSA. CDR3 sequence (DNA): TGTGCCACCAGCTTAGCTGGCCACACTGAAGCTTTCTTT. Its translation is CATSLAGHTEAFF.

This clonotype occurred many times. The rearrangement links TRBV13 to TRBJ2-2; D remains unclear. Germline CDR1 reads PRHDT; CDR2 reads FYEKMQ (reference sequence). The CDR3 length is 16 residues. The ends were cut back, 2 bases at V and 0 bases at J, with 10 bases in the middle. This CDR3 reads CASSLNTAANTGELFF. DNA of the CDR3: TGTGCCAGCAGCTTAAACACGGCAGCGAACACCGGGGAGCTGTTTTTT.

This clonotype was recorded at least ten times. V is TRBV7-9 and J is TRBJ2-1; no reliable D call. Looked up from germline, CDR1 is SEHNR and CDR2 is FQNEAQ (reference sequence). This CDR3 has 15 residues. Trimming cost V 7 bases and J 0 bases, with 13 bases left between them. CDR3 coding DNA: TGTGCCAGCACCCCCGCGGCGTCCTCCTACAATGAGCAGTTCTTC. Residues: CASTPAASSYNEQFF.

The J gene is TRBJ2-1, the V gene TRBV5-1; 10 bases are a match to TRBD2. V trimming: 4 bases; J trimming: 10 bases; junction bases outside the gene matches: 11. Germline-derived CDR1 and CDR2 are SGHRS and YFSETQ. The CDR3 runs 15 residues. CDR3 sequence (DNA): TGCGCCAGCAGCCAGGCCAGCGGGGGGGCAAGGGAGCAGTTCTTC. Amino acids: CASSQASGGAREQFF.